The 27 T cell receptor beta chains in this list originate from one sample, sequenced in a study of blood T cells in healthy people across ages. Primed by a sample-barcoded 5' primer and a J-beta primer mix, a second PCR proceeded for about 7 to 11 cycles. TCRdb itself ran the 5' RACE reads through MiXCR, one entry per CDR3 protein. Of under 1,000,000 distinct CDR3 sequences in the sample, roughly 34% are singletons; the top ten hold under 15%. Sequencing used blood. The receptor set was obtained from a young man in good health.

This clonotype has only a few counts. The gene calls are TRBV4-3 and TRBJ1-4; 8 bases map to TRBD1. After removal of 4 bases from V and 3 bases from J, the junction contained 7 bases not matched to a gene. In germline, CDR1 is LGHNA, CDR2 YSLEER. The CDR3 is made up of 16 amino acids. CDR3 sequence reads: CASSPRPGQANEKLFF. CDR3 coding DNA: TGCGCCAGCAGCCCCAGACCGGGACAGGCTAATGAAAAACTGTTTTTT.

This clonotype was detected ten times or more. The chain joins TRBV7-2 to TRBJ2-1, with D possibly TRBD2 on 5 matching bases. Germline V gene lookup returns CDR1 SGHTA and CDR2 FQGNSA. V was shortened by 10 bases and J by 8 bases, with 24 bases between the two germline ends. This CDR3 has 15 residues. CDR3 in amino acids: CAIILSPRTGHEQFF. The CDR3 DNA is TGTGCCATCATCCTTAGCCCGAGGACTGGTCATGAGCAGTTCTTC.

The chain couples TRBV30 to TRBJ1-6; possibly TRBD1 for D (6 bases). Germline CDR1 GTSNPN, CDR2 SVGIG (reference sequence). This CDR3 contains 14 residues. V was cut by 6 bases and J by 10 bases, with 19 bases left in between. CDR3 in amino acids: CACPEGGVSSPLHF. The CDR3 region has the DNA TGTGCCTGCCCTGAGGGGGGGGTCTCGTCACCCCTCCACTTT.

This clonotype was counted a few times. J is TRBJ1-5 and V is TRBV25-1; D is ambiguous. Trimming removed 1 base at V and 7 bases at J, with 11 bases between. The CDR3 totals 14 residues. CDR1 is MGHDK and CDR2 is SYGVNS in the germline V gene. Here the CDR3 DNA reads TGTGCCAGCAGTGAATCTGGAGTGAACCAGCCCCAGCATTTT. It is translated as CASSESGVNQPQHF.

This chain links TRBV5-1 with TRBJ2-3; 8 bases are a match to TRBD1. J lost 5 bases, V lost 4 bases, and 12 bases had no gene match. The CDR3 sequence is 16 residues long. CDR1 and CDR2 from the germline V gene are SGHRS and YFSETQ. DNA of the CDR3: TGCGCCAGCAGCCCGCCCCCCCAGGGGGCAAAAGATACGCAGTATTTT. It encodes CASSPPPQGAKDTQYF.

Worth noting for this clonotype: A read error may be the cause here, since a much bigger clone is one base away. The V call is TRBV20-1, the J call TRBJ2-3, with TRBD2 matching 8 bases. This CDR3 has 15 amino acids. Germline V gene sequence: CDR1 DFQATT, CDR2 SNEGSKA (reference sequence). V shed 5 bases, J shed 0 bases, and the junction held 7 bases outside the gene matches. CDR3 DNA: TGCAGTGCTTCACGAGCGGGGGTGAGCACAGATACGCAGTATTTT. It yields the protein CSASRAGVSTDTQYF.

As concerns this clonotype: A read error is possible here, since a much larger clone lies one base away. The CDR3 coding sequence is TGCAGTGCTAGGAGGAGCTCCTACAATGAGCAGTACTTC. Translated, it gives CSARRSSYNEQYF. J is TRBJ2-1 and V is TRBV20-1; D not certain. Gene TRBJ2-7 matches the end of the DNA better, so the J call may be wrong. This CDR3 has 13 amino acids. The V gene's germline CDR1 is DFQATT and CDR2 SNEGSKA (reference sequence).

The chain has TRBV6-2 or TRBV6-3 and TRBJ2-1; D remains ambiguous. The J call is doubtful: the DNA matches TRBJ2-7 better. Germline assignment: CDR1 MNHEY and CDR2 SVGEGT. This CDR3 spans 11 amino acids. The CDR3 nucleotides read TGTGCCAGCAGTTTGCCCAATGAGCAGTACTTC. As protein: CASSLPNEQYF.

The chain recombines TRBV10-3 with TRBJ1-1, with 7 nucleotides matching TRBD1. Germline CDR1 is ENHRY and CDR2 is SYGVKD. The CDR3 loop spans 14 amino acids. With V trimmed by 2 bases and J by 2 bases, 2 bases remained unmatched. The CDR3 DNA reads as TGTGCCATCAGTGAGAGGGACAGAAACACTGAAGCTTTCTTT. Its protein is CAISERDRNTEAFF.

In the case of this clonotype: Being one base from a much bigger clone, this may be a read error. CDR3 coding DNA: TGTGCCAGCAGTGTAAGGATGGCCTCCTACGAGCAGTACTTC. This gives the protein CASSVRMASYEQYF. This rearrangement joins TRBV12-3 or TRBV12-4 to TRBJ2-7; D unresolved. The length of the CDR3 is 14 residues. The V and J ends lost 5 bases and 0 bases respectively, with 11 bases between them.

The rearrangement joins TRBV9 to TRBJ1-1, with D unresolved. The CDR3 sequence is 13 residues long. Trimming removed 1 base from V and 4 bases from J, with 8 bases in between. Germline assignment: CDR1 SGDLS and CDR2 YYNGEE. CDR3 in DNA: TGTGCCAGCAGCGTATCATGGGGCACTGAAGCTTTCTTT. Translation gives CASSVSWGTEAFF.

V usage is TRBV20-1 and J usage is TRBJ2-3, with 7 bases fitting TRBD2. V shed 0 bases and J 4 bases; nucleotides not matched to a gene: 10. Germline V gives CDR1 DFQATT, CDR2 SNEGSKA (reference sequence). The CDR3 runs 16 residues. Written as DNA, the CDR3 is TGCAGTGCTAGAGATCGGGCTAGCGGAAGCCCAGATACGCAGTATTTT. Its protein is CSARDRASGSPDTQYF.

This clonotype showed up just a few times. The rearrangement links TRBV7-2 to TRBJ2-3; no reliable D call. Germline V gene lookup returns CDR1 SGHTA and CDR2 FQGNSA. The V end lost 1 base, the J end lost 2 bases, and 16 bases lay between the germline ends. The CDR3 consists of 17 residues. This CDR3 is CASSLVPGPPSTDTQYF. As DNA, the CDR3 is TGTGCCAGCAGCTTAGTTCCTGGGCCCCCATCCACAGATACGCAGTATTTT.

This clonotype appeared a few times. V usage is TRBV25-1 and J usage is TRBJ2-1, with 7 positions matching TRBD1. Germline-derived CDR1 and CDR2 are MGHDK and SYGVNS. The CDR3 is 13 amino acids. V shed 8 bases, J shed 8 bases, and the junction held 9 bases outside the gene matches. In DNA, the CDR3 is TGTGCCAGCGGGTTGACAGGGTCCCATGAGCAGTTCTTC. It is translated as CASGLTGSHEQFF. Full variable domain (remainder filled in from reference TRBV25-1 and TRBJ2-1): EADIYQTPRYLVIGTGKKITLECSQTMGHDKMYWYQQDPGMELHLIHYSYGVNSTEKGDLSSESTVSRIRTEHFPLTLESARPSHTSQYLCASGLTGSHEQFFGPGTRLTVL.

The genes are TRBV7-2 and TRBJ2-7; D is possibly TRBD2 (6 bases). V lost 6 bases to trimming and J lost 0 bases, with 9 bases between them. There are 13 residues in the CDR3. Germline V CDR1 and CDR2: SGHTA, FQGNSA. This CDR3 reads CASSGGISYEQYF. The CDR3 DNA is TGTGCCAGCAGTGGGGGGATCTCCTACGAGCAGTACTTC.

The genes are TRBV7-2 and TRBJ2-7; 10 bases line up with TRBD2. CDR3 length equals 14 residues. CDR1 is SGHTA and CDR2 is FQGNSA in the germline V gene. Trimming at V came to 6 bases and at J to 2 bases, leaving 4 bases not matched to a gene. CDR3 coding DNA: TGTGCCAGCAGTACTAGCGGGGCCACCTACGAGCAGTACTTC. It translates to CASSTSGATYEQYF. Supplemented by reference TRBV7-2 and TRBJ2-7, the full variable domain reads GAGVSQSPSNKVTEKGKDVELRCDPISGHTALYWYRQSLGQGLEFLIYFQGNSAPDKSGLPSDRFSAERTGGSVSTLTIQRTQQEDSAVYLCASSTSGATYEQYFGPGTRLTVT.

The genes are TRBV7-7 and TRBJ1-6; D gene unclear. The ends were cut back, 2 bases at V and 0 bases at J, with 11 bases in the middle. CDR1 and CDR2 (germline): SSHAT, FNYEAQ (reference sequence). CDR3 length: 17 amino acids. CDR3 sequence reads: CASSLHTRGSYNSPLHF. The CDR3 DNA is TGTGCCAGCAGCTTACACACTCGGGGCTCCTATAATTCACCCCTCCACTTT.

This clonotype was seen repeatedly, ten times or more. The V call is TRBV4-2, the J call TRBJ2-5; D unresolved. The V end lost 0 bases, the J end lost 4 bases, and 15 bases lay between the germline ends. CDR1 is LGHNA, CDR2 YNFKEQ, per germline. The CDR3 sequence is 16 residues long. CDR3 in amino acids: CASSQEDLAGRETQYF. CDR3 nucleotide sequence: TGTGCCAGCAGCCAAGAGGATTTGGCAGGTCGAGAGACCCAGTACTTC.

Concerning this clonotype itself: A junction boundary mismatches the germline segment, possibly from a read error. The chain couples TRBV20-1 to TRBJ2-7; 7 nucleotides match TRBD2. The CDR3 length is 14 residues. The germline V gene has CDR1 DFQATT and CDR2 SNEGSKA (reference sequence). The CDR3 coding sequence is TGCAGTACTAGAGTAGGTAGCGGGCTCTACGAGCAGTACTTC. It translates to CSTRVGSGLYEQYF.

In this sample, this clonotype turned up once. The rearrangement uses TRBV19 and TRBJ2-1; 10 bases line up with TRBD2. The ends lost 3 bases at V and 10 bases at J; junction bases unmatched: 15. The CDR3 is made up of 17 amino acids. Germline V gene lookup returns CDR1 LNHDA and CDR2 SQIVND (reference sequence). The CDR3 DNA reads TGTGCCAGTAGTATGGGGCCTAGCGGGAGACCTTCATGGGAGCAGTTCTTC. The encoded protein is CASSMGPSGRPSWEQFF.

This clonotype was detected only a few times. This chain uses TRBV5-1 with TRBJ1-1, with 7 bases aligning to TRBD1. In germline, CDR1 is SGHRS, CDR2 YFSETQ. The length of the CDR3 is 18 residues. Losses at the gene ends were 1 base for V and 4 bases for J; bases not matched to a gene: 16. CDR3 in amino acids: CASSLKLTRGDRGTEAFF. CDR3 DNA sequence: TGCGCCAGCAGCTTGAAGCTAACCAGGGGGGACCGCGGCACTGAAGCTTTCTTT.

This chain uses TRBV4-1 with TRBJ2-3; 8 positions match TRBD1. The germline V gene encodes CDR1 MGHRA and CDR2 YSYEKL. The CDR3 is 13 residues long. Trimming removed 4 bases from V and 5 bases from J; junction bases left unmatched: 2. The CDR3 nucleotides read TGCGCCAGCAGCCCGGACAGGGAAGATACGCAGTATTTT. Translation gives CASSPDREDTQYF.

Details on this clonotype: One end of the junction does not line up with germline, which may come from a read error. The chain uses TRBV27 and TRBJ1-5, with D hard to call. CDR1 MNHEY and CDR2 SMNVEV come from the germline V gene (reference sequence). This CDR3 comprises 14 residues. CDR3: CASGPNIGNRPQHF. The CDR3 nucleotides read TGTGCCAGCGGCCCCAACATAGGCAATCGGCCCCAGCATTTT.

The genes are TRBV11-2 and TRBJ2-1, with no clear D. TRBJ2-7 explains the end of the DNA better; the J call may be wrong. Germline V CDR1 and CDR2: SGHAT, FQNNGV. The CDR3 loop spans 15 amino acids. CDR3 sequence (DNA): TGTGCCAGCAGCCCCCAGTCGAGCTCCTACAATGAGCAGTACTTC. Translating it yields CASSPQSSSYNEQYF.

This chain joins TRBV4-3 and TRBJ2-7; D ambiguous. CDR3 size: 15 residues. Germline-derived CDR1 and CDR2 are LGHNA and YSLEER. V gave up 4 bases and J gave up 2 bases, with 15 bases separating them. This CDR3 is CASSRVEGSPYEQYF. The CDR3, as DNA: TGCGCCAGCAGCCGGGTGGAAGGGTCCCCCTACGAGCAGTACTTC.

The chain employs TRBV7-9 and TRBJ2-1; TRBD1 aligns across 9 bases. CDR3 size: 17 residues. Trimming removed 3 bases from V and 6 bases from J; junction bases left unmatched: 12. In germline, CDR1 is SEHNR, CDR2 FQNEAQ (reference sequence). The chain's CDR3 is CASSFREGDREGNEQFF. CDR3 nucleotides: TGTGCCAGCAGCTTTAGGGAGGGGGACAGGGAAGGCAATGAGCAGTTCTTC.

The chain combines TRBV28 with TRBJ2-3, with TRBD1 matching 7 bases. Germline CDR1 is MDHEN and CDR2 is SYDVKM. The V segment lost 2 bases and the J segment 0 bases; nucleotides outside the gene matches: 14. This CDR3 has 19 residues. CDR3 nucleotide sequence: TGTGCCAGCAGTTTAAGAAGGCACAGGGGCCCTACGAGCACAGATACGCAGTATTTT. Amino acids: CASSLRRHRGPTSTDTQYF.